This T cell receptor (beta chain) originates from a study of CD8 T cells in ankylosing spondylitis. Study-wide results and caveats: Disease-linked clones displayed a CD8+ phenotype and appeared relatively rarely in peripheral blood. Matched synovial fluid from ankylosing spondylitis patients was reported to be enriched for disease-linked clones.

This clonotype has ten or more counts. Its antigen is unidentified. Library preparation for TCR beta used quantitative 5'-RACE with molecular barcodes. TCRdb independently ran MiXCR on the 5' RACE reads; one entry per CDR3 protein. The table has around 330,000 distinct CDR3 sequences, roughly 12% seen once. The clonotype originates from a female donor with ankylosing spondylitis or in good health (not recorded which). The sample consisted of blood, either unsorted or a sorted T cell fraction (not recorded which).

The CDR3 nucleotides are TGTGCCAGCAGCGTAGGAGACAGAGCACAAGATACGCAGTATTTT. Translation gives CASSVGDRAQDTQYF. V gene TRBV9 combines with J gene TRBJ2-3, with D maybe TRBD1 (5 bases). CDR3 length: 15 amino acids. Germline values: CDR1 SGDLS, CDR2 YYNGEE. Trimming stripped 0 bases from V and 5 bases from J, with 13 bases between.